This TCR beta chain stems from a study of blood T cell repertoires in COVID-19. Background on the study: There were acute and convalescent COVID-19 samples, and they came from the United States, Italy and Spain. T cells, B-cell-depleted T cells, or PBMCs supplied cDNA or gDNA.

Germline V gene lookup returns CDR1 SGHRS and CDR2 YFSETQ. The CDR3 spans 15 residues. Trimming stripped 1 base from V and 5 bases from J, with 15 bases between. Original data processing: Amplification from reference gene primers served as the basis for estimated nucleated cell counts. Sequencing used immunoSEQ multiplex PCR; TCRdb keeps in-frame clones, though not all of them. The V and J calls and clone size were taken over from that table, and D and trimming were inferred from the DNA. The data contain about 230,000 clones, over 70% of them singletons. The chain employs TRBV5-1 and TRBJ1-1; D unclear. The sequence derives from a man between 40 and 49 years old with acute or convalescent COVID-19. Sequencing was carried out using peripheral blood. Here the CDR3 DNA reads TGCGCCAGCAGCTTGAATCTCTGGGGAGTGACTGAAGCTTTCTTT. As protein: CASSLNLWGVTEAFF.